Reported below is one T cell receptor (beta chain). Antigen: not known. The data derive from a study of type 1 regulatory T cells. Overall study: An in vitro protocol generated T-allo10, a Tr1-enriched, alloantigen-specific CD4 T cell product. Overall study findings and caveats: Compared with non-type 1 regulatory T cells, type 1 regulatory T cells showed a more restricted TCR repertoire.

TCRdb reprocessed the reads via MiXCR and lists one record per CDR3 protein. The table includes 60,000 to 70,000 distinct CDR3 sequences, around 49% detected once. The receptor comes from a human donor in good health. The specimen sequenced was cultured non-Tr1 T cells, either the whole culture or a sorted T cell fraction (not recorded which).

The CDR3 protein is CASRFTQGAGGTEAFF. For the CDR3, the DNA is TGTGCCAGCAGATTCACACAGGGGGCGGGAGGCACTGAAGCTTTCTTT. The chain is built from TRBV3-1 and TRBJ1-1, with TRBD1 matching over 9 bases. CDR3 length equals 16 residues. V lost 6 bases, J lost 4 bases, and 12 bases stayed unmatched. The V gene's germline CDR1 is LGHDT and CDR2 YNNKEL (reference sequence).